The 21 T cell receptor beta chains listed next were all sequenced from one sample in a study of T cell responses to AZD1222 COVID-19 vaccine. Profiling relied on immunoSEQ multiplex PCR, and the TCRdb table lists in-frame clones only, not all of them. The sample contains 90,000 to 120,000 clones, 92% of which appear only once. The source material was peripheral blood, sampled 28 days after the second AZD1222 dose. The receptors were gathered from an adult who received the AZD1222 COVID-19 vaccine.

The chain joins TRBV18 to TRBJ2-7; 9 bases line up with TRBD1. After removal of 3 bases from V and 1 base from J, the junction contained 1 base not matched to a gene. The germline V gene has CDR1 KGHSH and CDR2 LQKENI. The CDR3 has 14 amino acids. CDR3 nucleotides: TGTGCCAGCTCACCCGGGACAGGGTCCTACGAGCAGTACTTC. Encoded protein: CASSPGTGSYEQYF.

V and J are TRBV30 and TRBJ2-2; D assignment may be TRBD1 or TRBD2 (6 bases each). Trimming pared 0 bases from V and 6 bases from J, leaving 20 bases between. This CDR3 has 17 residues. The germline CDR1 and CDR2 sequences are GTSNPN and SVGIG (reference sequence). CDR3 sequence reads: CAWSVVVGGASSGELFF. The CDR3 region has the DNA TGTGCCTGGAGTGTAGTGGTGGGGGGCGCATCGTCCGGGGAGCTGTTTTTT. Looking up the rest from reference TRBV30 and TRBJ2-2 gives the full variable domain: SQTIHQWPATLVQPVGSPLSLECTVEGTSNPNLYWYRQAAGRGLQLLFYSVGIGQISSEVPQNLSASRPQDRQFILSSKKLLLSDSGFYLCAWSVVVGGASSGELFFGEGSRLTVL.

This clone was picked up one time. This chain links TRBV4-2 with TRBJ2-1; D is ambiguous. The CDR3 consists of 15 residues. V gave up 2 bases and J gave up 7 bases, with 15 bases separating them. Germline values: CDR1 LGHNA, CDR2 YNFKEQ. The CDR3 here is CASSQRVSSPNEQFF. The CDR3 DNA follows: TGTGCCAGCAGCCAAAGGGTGTCTAGTCCGAATGAGCAGTTCTTC.

J is TRBJ1-3 and V is TRBV3-1 (or the pseudogene TRBV3-2); 7 positions match TRBD1. J was trimmed by 0 bases and V by 4 bases; bases with no gene match: 15. Germline CDR1 and CDR2: LGHDT and YNNKEL (reference sequence). The CDR3 has 19 amino acids. CDR3 residues: CASSPRRGGGLASGNTIYF. The DNA of the CDR3 is TGTGCCAGCAGCCCCCGGAGAGGAGGGGGCCTCGCCTCTGGAAACACCATATATTTT.

This chain connects TRBV7-8 to TRBJ2-1; D gene ambiguous. Trimming left V 5 bases short and J 6 bases short, with 11 bases between. The CDR3 sequence is 13 residues long. Looked up from germline, CDR1 is SGHVS and CDR2 is FQNEAQ. In DNA form, the CDR3 reads TGTGCCAGCAGCGAAAACCCAGTCAATGAGCAGTTCTTC. This encodes CASSENPVNEQFF.

This chain links TRBV28 with TRBJ1-6; D possibly corresponds to TRBD1 (6 bases). With 11 bases removed from V and 6 bases from J, the gap between germline ends came to 17 bases. The germline V gene encodes CDR1 MDHEN and CDR2 SYDVKM. This CDR3 has 14 amino acids. The CDR3 DNA reads as TGTGCCGCCCGGGGGGCAGGGGCTAATTCACCCCTCCACTTT. Translating gives CAARGAGANSPLHF. The entire variable domain, with the rest obtained from reference TRBV28 and TRBJ1-6, is as follows: DVKVTQSSRYLVKRTGEKVFLECVQDMDHENMFWYRQDPGLGLRLIYFSYDVKMKEKGDIPEGYSVSREKKERFSLILESASTNQTSMYLCAARGAGANSPLHFGNGTRLTVT.

This sequence joins TRBV9 and TRBJ2-6, with 12 bases matching TRBD2. Germline CDR1 reads SGDLS; CDR2 reads YYNGEE. The CDR3 has 20 residues. The trim removed 4 bases at V and 0 bases at J, leaving 11 bases unmatched. CDR3: CASSSGGLAGGASGANVLTF. The CDR3 DNA is TGTGCCAGCAGCTCCGGAGGGCTAGCGGGAGGGGCCTCTGGGGCCAACGTCCTGACTTTC.

In the case of this clone: Other DNA sequences from this sample encode an identical CDR3 as well. The chain couples TRBV27 to TRBJ2-1; D is unresolved. CDR3 length: 13 amino acids. Trimming shortened V by 8 bases and J by 0 bases, and 8 bases separated the two germline ends. Germline V gene data show CDR1 as MNHEY and CDR2 as SMNVEV (reference sequence). The CDR3 here is CASSRPSYNEQFF. The CDR3 DNA sequence: TGTGCCAGCTCCAGGCCCTCCTACAATGAGCAGTTCTTC.

The CDR3 region has the DNA TGTGCCAGCAGTGAATACCAGACAGGCACTGAAGCTTTCTTT. It translates to CASSEYQTGTEAFF. J is TRBJ1-1 and V is TRBV25-1, with D possibly matching TRBD1 (6 bases). Trimming shortened V by 0 bases and J by 4 bases, and 9 bases separated the two germline ends. The CDR3 runs to 14 residues. Germline CDR1 reads MGHDK; CDR2 reads SYGVNS.

This rearrangement joins TRBV6-5 to TRBJ1-1; 8 bases fit TRBD1. Germline V lookup: CDR1 MNHEY, CDR2 SVGAGI. The CDR3 is 16 residues long. After removal of 2 bases from V and 5 bases from J, the junction contained 10 bases not matched to a gene. In DNA form, the CDR3 reads TGTGCCAGCAGTTACCGGAGGCAGGGGGCGCGAACTGAAGCTTTCTTT. This sequence encodes CASSYRRQGARTEAFF.

The chain carries TRBV19 and TRBJ1-1; no clear D gene. Deletions cut 6 bases from V and 0 bases from J, with 11 bases between. The CDR3 spans 14 residues. Germline lookup yields CDR1 LNHDA and CDR2 SQIVND (reference sequence). DNA for the CDR3: TGTGCCAGTAGCCCACAAGCCGTGAACACTGAAGCTTTCTTT. This gives the protein CASSPQAVNTEAFF.

This clone was observed once. J is TRBJ1-1 and V is TRBV15, with D perhaps TRBD1 (6 bases). The CDR3 spans 15 residues. V was trimmed by 0 bases and J by 2 bases, leaving 10 bases between them. Germline loops: CDR1 LNHNV, CDR2 YYDKDF (reference sequence). Here the CDR3 DNA reads TGTGCCACCAGCAGAGAAGGGACACCCAACACTGAAGCTTTCTTT. Translated: CATSREGTPNTEAFF.

The gene calls are TRBV7-9 and TRBJ2-1; D may be TRBD1 (7 bases). Trimming cost V 4 bases and J 8 bases, with 15 bases left between them. The CDR3 covers 14 residues. CDR1 SEHNR and CDR2 FQNEAQ come from the germline V gene (reference sequence). CDR3 region: CASSYQGGADEQFF. CDR3 DNA: TGTGCCAGCAGCTACCAGGGGGGAGCCGATGAGCAGTTCTTC.

Worth noting for this clone: Here the CDR3 omits its conserved ending phenylalanine or tryptophan, so a read error is the likely source. No DNA is shown, since the ends of the CDR3 on it are uncertain; the CDR3 is the one TCRdb lists. The chain has TRBV11-2 and TRBJ1-2. From its first to its last residue, the CDR3 has 13 amino acids. Germline lookup yields CDR1 SGHAT and CDR2 FQNNGV. The CDR3 reads CASSLDFIATLTL.

This clone showed up just a few times. The chain couples TRBV28 to TRBJ1-1; the D gene is possibly TRBD1 (6 bases). V lost 3 bases to trimming and J lost 8 bases, with 16 bases between them. Looked up from germline, CDR1 is MDHEN and CDR2 is SYDVKM. This CDR3 contains 14 residues. The CDR3 nucleotides are TGTGCCAGCAGTTTTCTCGGGGGCAGGCTAGAAGCTTTCTTT. This sequence encodes CASSFLGGRLEAFF.

V is TRBV5-4 and J is TRBJ1-3; the match to TRBD1 covers 9 bases. V lost 3 bases, J lost 4 bases, and 5 bases stayed unmatched. Germline V gene lookup returns CDR1 SGHNT and CDR2 YYREEE (reference sequence). This CDR3 has 15 residues. The CDR3 loop is CASSWDRAGGNTIYF. The CDR3 DNA reads as TGTGCCAGCAGCTGGGACAGGGCCGGAGGAAACACCATATATTTT.

V gene TRBV12-5 combines with J gene TRBJ2-1; D is unresolved. V lost 5 bases to trimming and J lost 5 bases, with 4 bases between them. The CDR3 is 11 amino acids. Germline CDR1 LGHNT, CDR2 FRNRAP. In DNA, the CDR3 is TGTGCTAGTGGTGCACACAATGAGCAGTTCTTC. This gives the protein CASGAHNEQFF.

The chain carries TRBV4-3 and TRBJ2-2; possible D gene TRBD1, 6 bases. The CDR3 contains 17 residues. V lost 0 bases and J lost 1, with 12 bases in between. CDR1 is LGHNA and CDR2 is YSLEER in the germline V gene. CDR3 amino acids: CASSQERDTLNTGELFF. The CDR3 nucleotides read TGCGCCAGCAGCCAAGAGAGGGACACCCTGAACACCGGGGAGCTGTTTTTT.

This sequence joins TRBV19 and TRBJ2-7; D unclear. V lost 5 bases, J lost 6 bases, and 11 bases lay in between. The CDR3 totals 12 residues. Germline assignment: CDR1 LNHDA and CDR2 SQIVND (reference sequence). CDR3 DNA: TGTGCCAGTAGTCCTACTAATTCCGAGCAGTACTTC. Protein: CASSPTNSEQYF.

The chain uses TRBV27 and TRBJ2-1; D not certain. The CDR3 contains 13 residues. Germline V gene sequence: CDR1 MNHEY, CDR2 SMNVEV (reference sequence). The germline V and J ends were trimmed by 6 bases and 0 bases, with 6 bases remaining between them. CDR3 coding DNA: TGTGCCAGCAGGCGGTACTCCTACAATGAGCAGTTCTTC. Translating it yields CASRRYSYNEQFF.

A note on this clone: Other nucleotide sequences in the sample specify the same CDR3. The rearrangement joins TRBV6-5 to TRBJ1-1; no clear D gene. Trimming left V 4 bases short and J 4 bases short, with 7 bases between. CDR1 MNHEY and CDR2 SVGAGI come from the germline V gene. CDR3 size: 12 residues. Written as DNA, the CDR3 is TGTGCCAGCAGTTCTACGGGCACTGAAGCTTTCTTT. Translated, it gives CASSSTGTEAFF.